This passage covers 17 T cell receptor beta chains from one sample sequenced in a study of shared clonotypes between healthy human individuals. Produced via immunoSEQ multiplex PCR; TCRdb's table is partial and in-frame only. The sample lists 780,000 or so clones; about two thirds were seen once. Sequencing was performed on memory CD4+ T cells sorted from blood. The sample's subset: CD45RA-negative fraction. The source of these receptors is a woman aged 25 to 39 in good health.

V usage is TRBV7-9 and J usage is TRBJ2-7; 10 nucleotides line up with TRBD1. Germline-derived CDR1 and CDR2 are SEHNR and FQNEAQ (reference sequence). There are 15 residues in the CDR3. Unmatched junction bases numbered 9, after V lost 5 bases and J lost 5 bases. Here the CDR3 reads CASSPTGQGGHEQYF. The CDR3, as DNA: TGTGCCAGCAGCCCCACCGGACAGGGGGGCCACGAGCAGTACTTC. The full variable domain, with the rest looked up from reference TRBV7-9 and TRBJ2-7, is DTGVSQNPRHKITKRGQNVTFRCDPISEHNRLYWYRQTLGQGPEFLTYFQNEAQLEKSRLLSDRFSAERPKGSFSTLEIQRTEQGDSAMYLCASSPTGQGGHEQYFGPGTRLTVT.

The V gene is TRBV6-5, the J gene TRBJ1-2, with TRBD1 matching 7 bases. This CDR3 spans 14 amino acids. Germline V gene data show CDR1 as MNHEY and CDR2 as SVGAGI. J was trimmed by 4 bases and V by 6 bases; bases with no gene match: 8. CDR3 DNA: TGTGCCAGCAGGAAGAAGGGGGCGCCCTATGGCTACACCTTC. Amino acid sequence: CASRKKGAPYGYTF.

This chain joins TRBV5-1 and TRBJ1-2; 7 bases are a match to TRBD1. The length of the CDR3 is 14 residues. Unmatched junction bases numbered 12, after V lost 5 bases and J lost 8 bases. From germline, CDR1 is SGHRS and CDR2 YFSETQ. CDR3 sequence: CASRPTGSAQGYTF. The CDR3 DNA sequence: TGCGCCAGCAGACCGACAGGGAGTGCGCAAGGCTACACCTTC.

This chain links TRBV6-5 with TRBJ2-7; 10 nucleotides agree with TRBD2. Looked up from germline, CDR1 is MNHEY and CDR2 is SVGAGI. J gave up 6 bases and V 4 bases, and 9 bases lay outside the gene matches. The CDR3 runs 15 residues. CDR3 sequence (DNA): TGTGCCAGCAGTTTACGGAGGCTAGCGGGAGTCGAGCAGTACTTC. This translates into CASSLRRLAGVEQYF.

Many counts were recorded for this clone. This sequence joins TRBV18 and TRBJ1-2; D unresolved. Per the germline V gene, CDR1 is KGHSH and CDR2 is LQKENI. The CDR3 runs to 12 residues. With 2 bases removed from V and 8 bases from J, the gap between germline ends came to 9 bases. In nucleotides, the CDR3 is TGTGCCAGCTCACCAGAGGAGGAGGGCTACACCTTC. Translating gives CASSPEEEGYTF.

V and J are TRBV20-1 and TRBJ2-7; no firm D call. The V gene's germline CDR1 is DFQATT and CDR2 SNEGSKA (reference sequence). The CDR3 sequence is 11 residues long. The V and J ends lost 1 base and 3 bases respectively, with 4 bases between them. The CDR3 protein is CSARARYEQYF. CDR3 in DNA: TGCAGTGCTAGAGCCCGCTACGAGCAGTACTTC.

The rearrangement links TRBV28 to TRBJ2-7; no clear D. CDR3 length: 16 residues. The V end lost 6 bases, the J end lost 0 bases, and 18 bases lay between the germline ends. Germline-derived CDR1 and CDR2 are MDHEN and SYDVKM. As DNA, the CDR3 is TGTGCCAGCAGACCCCAACGACTCGGAAGCTCCTACGAGCAGTACTTC. Translating gives CASRPQRLGSSYEQYF. Full variable domain (rest looked up from reference TRBV28 and TRBJ2-7): DVKVTQSSRYLVKRTGEKVFLECVQDMDHENMFWYRQDPGLGLRLIYFSYDVKMKEKGDIPEGYSVSREKKERFSLILESASTNQTSMYLCASRPQRLGSSYEQYFGPGTRLTVT.

The chain joins TRBV2 to TRBJ1-3; tentative D call: TRBD1 (6 bases). Germline V lookup: CDR1 SNHLY, CDR2 FYNNEI. There are 15 residues in the CDR3. Between the trimmed V and J ends, which lost 4 bases and 4 bases, there was a span of 14 bases. The CDR3 is CASSGTVNPGNTIYF. CDR3 coding DNA: TGTGCCAGCAGTGGGACAGTGAATCCGGGAAACACCATATATTTT.

The chain employs TRBV19 and TRBJ1-2; D unresolved. Germline CDR1 reads LNHDA; CDR2 reads SQIVND (reference sequence). V lost 7 bases and J lost 4, with 22 bases in between. CDR3 size: 16 residues. The CDR3 coding sequence is TGTGCCAGTAAGAGTCTCCCAGCCGCCACTTTCTATGGCTACACCTTC. Translation gives CASKSLPAATFYGYTF.

The gene calls are TRBV9 and TRBJ1-4; possible D gene TRBD1, 5 bases. Trimming stripped 3 bases from V and 5 bases from J, with 11 bases between. The CDR3 is made up of 14 amino acids. CDR1 and CDR2 (germline): SGDLS, YYNGEE. The CDR3 coding sequence is TGTGCCAGCAGCGAGAGGGGAGGAAATGAAAAACTGTTTTTT. Residues: CASSERGGNEKLFF.

This clone occurred once. Other DNA sequences in this specimen translate into the identical CDR3. The rearrangement joins TRBV5-6 to TRBJ2-5; 8 bases line up with TRBD1. The better agreement between TRBJ2-7 and the DNA end casts doubt on the J call. The CDR3 length is 14 residues. Germline assignment: CDR1 SGHDT and CDR2 YYEEEE. In nucleotides, the CDR3 is TGTGCCAGCAGCTTGGGACAGGGGCGCTACGAGCAGTACTTC. Protein: CASSLGQGRYEQYF.

The chain couples TRBV2 to TRBJ2-1; 9 bases are shared with TRBD1. Germline V gene lookup returns CDR1 SNHLY and CDR2 FYNNEI. There are 15 residues in the CDR3. V dropped 6 bases and J dropped 7; count of bases not matched to a gene: 10. The CDR3 loop reads CASSRTGEVGNEQFF. The DNA for the CDR3 is TGTGCCAGCAGCCGGACAGGGGAGGTTGGGAATGAGCAGTTCTTC.

This clone has a single count. This likely came from a read error, as a far larger clone is one base away. The chain uses TRBV11-2 and TRBJ2-3, with D uncertain. The CDR3 length is 12 residues. V gave up 1 base and J gave up 3 bases, with 2 bases separating them. The germline V gene encodes CDR1 SGHAT and CDR2 FQNNGV. Here the CDR3 reads CASSLVTDTQYF. CDR3 bases: TGTGCCAGCAGCTTAGTGACAGATACGCAGTATTTT.

In its sample, this clone was seen many times. The genes are TRBV5-1 and TRBJ2-5; maybe TRBD2 (5 bases). Germline V gene lookup returns CDR1 SGHRS and CDR2 YFSETQ. The V end was cut by 4 bases, the J end by 2 bases, with 12 bases between. The CDR3 sequence is 14 residues long. CDR3 sequence: CASSDGGVQETQYF. The CDR3 DNA reads TGCGCCAGCAGCGACGGAGGAGTTCAAGAGACCCAGTACTTC.

This clone was counted ten times or more. This chain connects TRBV15 to TRBJ2-1; TRBD2 matches 11 bases. The germline CDR1 and CDR2 sequences are LNHNV and YYDKDF (reference sequence). V gave up 4 bases and J gave up 9 bases; unmatched junction bases: 8. The CDR3 covers 15 residues. CDR3 nucleotides: TGTGCCACCAGCACACTAGCGGGAGAGGTTTTTGAGCAGTTCTTC. Translating it yields CATSTLAGEVFEQFF.

The count of this clone is one. V gene TRBV28 combines with J gene TRBJ1-3; D possibly corresponds to TRBD1 (6 bases). Trimming pared 7 bases from V and 0 bases from J, leaving 13 bases between. Germline assignment: CDR1 MDHEN and CDR2 SYDVKM. CDR3 length: 15 amino acids. In DNA, the CDR3 is TGTGCCAGCACCCTAGACAGGAGCTCTGGAAACACCATATATTTT. Encoded protein: CASTLDRSSGNTIYF.

The genes are TRBV5-1 and TRBJ2-2, with D perhaps TRBD2 (6 bases). The CDR3 loop spans 15 amino acids. Germline assignment: CDR1 SGHRS and CDR2 YFSETQ. The V end was cut by 6 bases, the J end by 3 bases, with 15 bases between. The CDR3 DNA sequence: TGCGCCAGCAACGATAATAGCGGTCACACCGGGGAGCTGTTTTTT. This translates into CASNDNSGHTGELFF.